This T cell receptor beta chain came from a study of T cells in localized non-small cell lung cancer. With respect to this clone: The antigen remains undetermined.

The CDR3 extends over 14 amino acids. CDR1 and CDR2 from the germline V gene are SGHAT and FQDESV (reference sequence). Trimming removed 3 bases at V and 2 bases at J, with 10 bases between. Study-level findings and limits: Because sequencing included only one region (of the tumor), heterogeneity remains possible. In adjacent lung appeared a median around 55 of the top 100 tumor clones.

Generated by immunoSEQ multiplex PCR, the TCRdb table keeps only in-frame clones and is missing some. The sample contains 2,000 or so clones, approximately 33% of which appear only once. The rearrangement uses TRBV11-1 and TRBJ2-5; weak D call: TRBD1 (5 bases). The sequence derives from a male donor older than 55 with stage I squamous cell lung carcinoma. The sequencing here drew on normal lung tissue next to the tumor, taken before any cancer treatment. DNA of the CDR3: TGTGCCAGCAGCTTGAAAGGGGAACAAGAGACCCAGTACTTC. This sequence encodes CASSLKGEQETQYF. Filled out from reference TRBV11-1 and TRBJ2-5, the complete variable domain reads EAEVAQSPRYKITEKSQAVAFWCDPISGHATLYWYRQILGQGPELLVQFQDESVVDDSQLPKDRFSAERLKGVDSTLKIQPAELGDSAMYLCASSLKGEQETQYFGPGTRLLVL.